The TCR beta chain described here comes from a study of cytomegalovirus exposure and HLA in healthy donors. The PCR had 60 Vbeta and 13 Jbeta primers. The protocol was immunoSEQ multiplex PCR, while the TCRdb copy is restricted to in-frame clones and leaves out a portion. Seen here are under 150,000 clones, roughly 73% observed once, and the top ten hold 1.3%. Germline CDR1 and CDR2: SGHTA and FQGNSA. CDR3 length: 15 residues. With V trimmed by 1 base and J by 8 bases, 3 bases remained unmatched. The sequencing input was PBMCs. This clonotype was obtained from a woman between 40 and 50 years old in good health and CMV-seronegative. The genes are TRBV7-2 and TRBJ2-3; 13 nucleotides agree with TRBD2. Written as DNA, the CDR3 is TGTGCCAGCAGCTTAGAGGGACTAGCGGGGTTTACGCAGTATTTT. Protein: CASSLEGLAGFTQYF.